The sequence of this TCR beta chain was determined in a study of early T cells in non-severe SARS-CoV-2 infection. The CDR3 runs to 13 residues. V was clipped by 6 bases and J by 4 bases, with 10 bases between them. Germline assignment: CDR1 SNHLY and CDR2 FYNNEI. TCRdb used MiXCR to reprocess the 5' RACE reads, holding one entry per CDR3 protein. This sample has 81,000 or so distinct CDR3 sequences, with approximately 12% found just once. Only a few counts were recorded for this clonotype. The chain uses TRBV2 and TRBJ1-5, with no clear D. This TCR was sampled from an adult who was a healthcare worker with PCR-confirmed SARS-CoV-2 infection or an uninfected control (not recorded which). Sequencing input: whole blood. CDR3 sequence reads: CASRQTENQPQHF. CDR3 nucleotide sequence: TGTGCCAGCAGACAAACAGAGAATCAGCCCCAGCATTTT. Looking up the rest from reference TRBV2 and TRBJ1-5 gives the full variable domain: EPEVTQTPSHQVTQMGQEVILRCVPISNHLYFYWYRQILGQKVEFLVSFYNNEISEKSEIFDDQFSVERPDGSNFTLKIRSTKLEDSAMYFCASRQTENQPQHFGDGTRLSIL.